Detailed here is one T cell receptor (beta chain). The sample belongs to a study of blood T cell repertoires in COVID-19. Germline CDR1 reads SQVTM; CDR2 reads ANQGSEA. CDR3 length equals 12 residues. V was cut by 2 bases and J by 1 base, with 5 bases left in between. The data were produced by immunoSEQ multiplex PCR, yet TCRdb's version contains in-frame clones alone and is incomplete. The sample yields hundreds of thousands of clones, approximately 88% seen once. This rearrangement joins TRBV29-1 to TRBJ1-1; D is unclear. The receptor comes from a woman aged 25 to 39 who had recovered from COVID-19. What was sequenced was PBMCs or T cells enriched from blood (not recorded which). The CDR3 protein is CSVESRNTEAFF. CDR3 in DNA: TGCAGCGTTGAATCCAGGAACACTGAAGCTTTCTTT.